In its sample, the clone carrying this T cell receptor (beta chain) was seen many times. Its target is unknown. This record belongs to a study of T cells in Graves' hyperthyroidism and ophthalmopathy. Study background: At initial diagnosis, before any treatment had begun, peripheral blood was obtained.

In germline, CDR1 is SGHVS, CDR2 FQNEAQ. V dropped 6 bases and J dropped 4; count of bases not matched to a gene: 10. The CDR3 contains 15 residues. Overall study findings and caveats: For ophthalmopathy, model prediction preceded onset by a median 6.5 months.

TCR beta CDR3 regions were amplified from RNA transcripts. First-round RT-PCR targeting the TCR CDR3 was performed with the HTBI primer set. TCRdb recomputed calls from the multiplex PCR reads with MiXCR, one row per CDR3 protein. The data show a few hundred thousand distinct CDR3 sequences, about 14% seen once. What was sequenced was blood. V usage is TRBV7-8 and J usage is TRBJ1-1; 8 nucleotides align to TRBD1. The origin of this receptor is a woman in her thirties with Graves' ophthalmopathy. CDR3 in DNA: TGTGCCAGCAGAGCGGTAGGGCAGGGGGCCACTGAAGCTTTCTTT. This translates into CASRAVGQGATEAFF.